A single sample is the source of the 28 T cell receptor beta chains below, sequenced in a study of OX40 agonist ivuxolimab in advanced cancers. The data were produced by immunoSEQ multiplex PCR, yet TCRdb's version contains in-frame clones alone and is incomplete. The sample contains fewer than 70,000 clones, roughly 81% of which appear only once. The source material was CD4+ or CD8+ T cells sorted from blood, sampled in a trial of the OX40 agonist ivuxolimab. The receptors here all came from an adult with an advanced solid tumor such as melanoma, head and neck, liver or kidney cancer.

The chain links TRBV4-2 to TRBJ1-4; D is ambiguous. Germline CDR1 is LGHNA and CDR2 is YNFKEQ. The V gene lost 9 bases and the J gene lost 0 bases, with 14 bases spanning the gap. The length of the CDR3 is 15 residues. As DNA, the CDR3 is TGTGCCAGTGCCCCTGTCGGTGCAACTAATGAAAAACTGTTTTTT. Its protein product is CASAPVGATNEKLFF.

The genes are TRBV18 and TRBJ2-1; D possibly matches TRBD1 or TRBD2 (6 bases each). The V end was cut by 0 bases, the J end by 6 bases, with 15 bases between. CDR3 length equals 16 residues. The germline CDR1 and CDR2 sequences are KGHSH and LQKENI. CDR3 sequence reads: CASSPPSGARGNEQFF. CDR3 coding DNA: TGTGCCAGCTCACCACCGTCGGGGGCGCGGGGCAATGAGCAGTTCTTC.

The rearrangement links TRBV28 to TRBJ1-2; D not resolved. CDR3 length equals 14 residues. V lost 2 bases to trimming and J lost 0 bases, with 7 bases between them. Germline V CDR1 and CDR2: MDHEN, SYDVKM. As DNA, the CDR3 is TGTGCCAGCAGTTTAGTGGCGTCTAACTATGGCTACACCTTC. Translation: CASSLVASNYGYTF.

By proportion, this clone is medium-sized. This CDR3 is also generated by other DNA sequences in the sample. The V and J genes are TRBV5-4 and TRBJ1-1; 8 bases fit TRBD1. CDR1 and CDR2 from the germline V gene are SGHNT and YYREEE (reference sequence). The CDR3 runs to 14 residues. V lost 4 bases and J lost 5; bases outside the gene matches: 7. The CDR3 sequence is CASSLGQGGTEAFF. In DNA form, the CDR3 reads TGTGCCAGCAGCCTTGGACAGGGCGGGACTGAAGCTTTCTTT.

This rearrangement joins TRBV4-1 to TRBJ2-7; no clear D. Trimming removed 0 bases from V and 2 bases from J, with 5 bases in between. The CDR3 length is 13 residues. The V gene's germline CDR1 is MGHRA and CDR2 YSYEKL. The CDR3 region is CASSQEMTYEQYF. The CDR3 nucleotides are TGCGCCAGCAGCCAAGAAATGACCTACGAGCAGTACTTC.

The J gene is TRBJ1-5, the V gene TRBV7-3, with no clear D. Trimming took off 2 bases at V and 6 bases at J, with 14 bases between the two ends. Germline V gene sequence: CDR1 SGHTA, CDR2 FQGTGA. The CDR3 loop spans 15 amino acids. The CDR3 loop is CASSLDGLYGQPQHF. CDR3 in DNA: TGTGCCAGCAGCTTAGACGGTCTATACGGTCAGCCCCAGCATTTT.

The CDR3 reads CASSLSPRRIDEQYF. For the CDR3, the DNA is TGTGCCAGCAGCTTATCCCCCCGGAGGATCGACGAGCAGTACTTC. This rearrangement joins TRBV11-2 to TRBJ2-5; a weak D match, TRBD2 (5 bases). The tail of the sequence fits TRBJ2-7 better, so the J call may be wrong. This CDR3 comprises 15 residues. Germline V gives CDR1 SGHAT, CDR2 FQNNGV.

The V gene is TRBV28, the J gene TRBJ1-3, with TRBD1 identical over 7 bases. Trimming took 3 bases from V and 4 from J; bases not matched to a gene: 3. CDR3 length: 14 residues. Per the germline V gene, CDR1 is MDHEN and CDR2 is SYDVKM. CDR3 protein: CASSFTGVGNTIYF. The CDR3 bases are TGTGCCAGCAGTTTTACAGGGGTCGGAAACACCATATATTTT.

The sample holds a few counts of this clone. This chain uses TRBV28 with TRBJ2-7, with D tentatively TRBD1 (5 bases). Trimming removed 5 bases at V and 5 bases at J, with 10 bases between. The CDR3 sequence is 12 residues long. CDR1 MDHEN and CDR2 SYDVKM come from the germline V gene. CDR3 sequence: CASSTQGDEQYF. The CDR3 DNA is TGTGCCAGCAGTACGCAGGGTGACGAGCAGTACTTC.

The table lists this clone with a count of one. For the CDR3, the DNA is TGCGCCAGCAGCCCACCGCGGACTAGCGGGACCCAGGAGTTCTTC. It codes for CASSPPRTSGTQEFF. The chain carries TRBV5-1 and TRBJ2-1; 12 bases match TRBD2. The germline gives CDR1 SGHRS, CDR2 YFSETQ. The ends lost 4 bases at V and 14 bases at J; junction bases unmatched: 13. The CDR3 consists of 15 residues.

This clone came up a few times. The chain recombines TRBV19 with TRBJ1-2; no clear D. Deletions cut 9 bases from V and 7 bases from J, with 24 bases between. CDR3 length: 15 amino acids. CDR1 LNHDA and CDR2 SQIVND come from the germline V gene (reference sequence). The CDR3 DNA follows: TGTGCCAGCACTCCGACATGGGCTCTAATTGGTGGCTACACCTTC. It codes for CASTPTWALIGGYTF.

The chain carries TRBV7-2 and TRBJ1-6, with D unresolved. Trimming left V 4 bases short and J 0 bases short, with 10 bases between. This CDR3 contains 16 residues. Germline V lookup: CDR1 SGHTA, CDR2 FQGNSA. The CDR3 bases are TGTGCCAGCAGCTCCCCCCGGGACTCCTATAATTCACCCCTCCACTTT. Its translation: CASSSPRDSYNSPLHF.

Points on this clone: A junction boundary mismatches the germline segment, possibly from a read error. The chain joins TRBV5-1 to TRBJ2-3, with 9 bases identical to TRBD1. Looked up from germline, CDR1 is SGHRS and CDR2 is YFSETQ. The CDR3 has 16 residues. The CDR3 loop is CASSLGGQGYTDTQYF. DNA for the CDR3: TGCGCCAGCAGTTTGGGGGGACAGGGATACACAGATACGCAGTATTTT.

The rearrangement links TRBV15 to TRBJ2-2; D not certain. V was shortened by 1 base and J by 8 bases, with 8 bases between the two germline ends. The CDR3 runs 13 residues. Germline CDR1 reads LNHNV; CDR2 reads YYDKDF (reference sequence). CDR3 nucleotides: TGTGCCACCAGCAGAGGAGAGGAAGGGGAGCTGTTTTTT. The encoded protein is CATSRGEEGELFF.

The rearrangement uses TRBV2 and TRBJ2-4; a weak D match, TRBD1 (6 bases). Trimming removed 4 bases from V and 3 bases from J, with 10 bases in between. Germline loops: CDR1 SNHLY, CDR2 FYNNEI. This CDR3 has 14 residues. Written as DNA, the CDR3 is TGTGCCAGCAGTGGAGAGGGGGACAAAAACATTCAGTACTTC. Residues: CASSGEGDKNIQYF.

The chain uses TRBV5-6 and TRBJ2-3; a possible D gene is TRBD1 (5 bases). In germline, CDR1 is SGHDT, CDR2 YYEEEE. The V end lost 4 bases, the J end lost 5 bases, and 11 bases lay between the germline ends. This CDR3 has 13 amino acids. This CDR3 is CASSMGRRDTQYF. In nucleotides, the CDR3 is TGTGCCAGCAGCATGGGGCGTCGAGATACGCAGTATTTT.

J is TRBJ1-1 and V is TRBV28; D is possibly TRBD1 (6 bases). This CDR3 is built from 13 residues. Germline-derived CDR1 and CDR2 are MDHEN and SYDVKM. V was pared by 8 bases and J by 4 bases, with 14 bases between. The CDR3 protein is CASRGPWGTEAFF. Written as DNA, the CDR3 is TGTGCCAGCCGGGGGCCGTGGGGCACTGAAGCTTTCTTT.

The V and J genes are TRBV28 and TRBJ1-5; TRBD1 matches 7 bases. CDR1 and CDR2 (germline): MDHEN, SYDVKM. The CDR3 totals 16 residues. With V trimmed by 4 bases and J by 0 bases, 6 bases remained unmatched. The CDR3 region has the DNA TGTGCCAGCAGTTCCTTGACAGGGTTTAGCAATCAGCCCCAGCATTTT. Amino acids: CASSSLTGFSNQPQHF.

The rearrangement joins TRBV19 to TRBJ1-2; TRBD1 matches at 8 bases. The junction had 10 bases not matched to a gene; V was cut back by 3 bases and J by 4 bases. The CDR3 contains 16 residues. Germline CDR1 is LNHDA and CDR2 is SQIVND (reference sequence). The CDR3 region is CASSMQGAERVYGYTF. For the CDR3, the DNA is TGTGCCAGTAGTATGCAGGGGGCGGAAAGAGTCTATGGCTACACCTTC. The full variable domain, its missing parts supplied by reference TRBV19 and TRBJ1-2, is DGGITQSPKYLFRKEGQNVTLSCEQNLNHDAMYWYRQDPGQGLRLIYYSQIVNDFQKGDIAEGYSVSREKKESFPLTVTSAQKNPTAFYLCASSMQGAERVYGYTFGSGTRLTVV.

The CDR3 DNA follows: TGTGCCAGCAGCTTTTCCGGGACTCCTCTTAATGAGCAGTACTTC. Residues: CASSFSGTPLNEQYF. The chain combines TRBV5-4 with TRBJ2-7, with a tentative D call TRBD2 (6 bases). Germline V gene lookup returns CDR1 SGHNT and CDR2 YYREEE (reference sequence). This CDR3 is built from 15 residues. Trimming pared 2 bases from V and 7 bases from J, leaving 19 bases between.

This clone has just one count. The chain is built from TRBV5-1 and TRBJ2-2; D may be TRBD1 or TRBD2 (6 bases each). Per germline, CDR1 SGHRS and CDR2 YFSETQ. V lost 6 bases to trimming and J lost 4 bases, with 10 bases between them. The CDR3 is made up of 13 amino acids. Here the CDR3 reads CASKQGGTGELFF. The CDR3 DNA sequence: TGCGCCAGCAAACAGGGAGGCACCGGGGAGCTGTTTTTT.

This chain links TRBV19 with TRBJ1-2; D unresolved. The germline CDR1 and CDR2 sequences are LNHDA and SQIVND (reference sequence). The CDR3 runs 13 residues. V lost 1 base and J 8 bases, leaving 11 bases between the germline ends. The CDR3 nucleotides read TGTGCCAGTAGTATAGTCGGGGTCGGCGGCTACACCTTC. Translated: CASSIVGVGGYTF.

CDR3: CASSLVLRLAGGPHEQFF. The CDR3 DNA sequence: TGCGCCAGCAGCTTGGTTTTAAGACTAGCGGGAGGGCCCCATGAGCAGTTCTTC. This chain links TRBV5-1 with TRBJ2-1; TRBD2 matches 14 bases. In germline, CDR1 is SGHRS, CDR2 YFSETQ. Losses at the gene ends were 0 bases for V and 8 bases for J; bases not matched to a gene: 10. This CDR3 contains 18 residues.

CDR3 sequence: CASSLQGSTEAFF. Here the CDR3 DNA reads TGCGCCAGCAGCTTACAGGGTAGCACTGAAGCTTTCTTT. This chain connects TRBV5-1 to TRBJ1-1, with a tentative D call TRBD1 (6 bases). The CDR3 extends over 13 amino acids. Between the trimmed V and J ends, which lost 2 bases and 4 bases, there was a span of 9 bases. Germline CDR1 SGHRS, CDR2 YFSETQ.

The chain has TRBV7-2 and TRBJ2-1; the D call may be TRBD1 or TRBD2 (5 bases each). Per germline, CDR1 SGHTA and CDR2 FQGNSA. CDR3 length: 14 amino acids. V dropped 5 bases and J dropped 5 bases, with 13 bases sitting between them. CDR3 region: CASSRPGQHNEQFF. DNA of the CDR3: TGTGCCAGCAGCCGACCGGGGCAGCACAATGAGCAGTTCTTC.

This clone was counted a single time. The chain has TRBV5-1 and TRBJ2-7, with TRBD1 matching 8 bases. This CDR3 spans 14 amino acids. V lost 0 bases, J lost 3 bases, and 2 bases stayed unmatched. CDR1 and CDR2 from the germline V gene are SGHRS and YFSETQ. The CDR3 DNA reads TGCGCCAGCAGCTTGGGAACAGGGGGCTACGAGCAGTACTTC. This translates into CASSLGTGGYEQYF.

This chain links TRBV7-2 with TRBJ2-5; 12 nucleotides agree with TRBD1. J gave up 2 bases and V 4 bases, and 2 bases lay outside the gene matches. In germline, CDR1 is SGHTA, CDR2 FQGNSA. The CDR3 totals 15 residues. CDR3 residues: CASSSGQGAQETQYF. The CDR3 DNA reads TGTGCCAGCAGCTCGGGACAGGGGGCACAAGAGACCCAGTACTTC.

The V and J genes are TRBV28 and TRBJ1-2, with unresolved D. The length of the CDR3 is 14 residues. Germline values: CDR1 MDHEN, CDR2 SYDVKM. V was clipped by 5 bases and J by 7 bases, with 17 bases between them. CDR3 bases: TGTGCCAGCAGTCCGAGACACCCCTCAGGTGGCTACACCTTC. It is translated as CASSPRHPSGGYTF.